This T cell receptor (beta chain) was captured by sequencing in a study of shared clonotypes between healthy human individuals. Trimming shortened V by 7 bases and J by 6 bases, and 19 bases separated the two germline ends. Germline CDR1 and CDR2: MNHNY and SVGAGI (reference sequence). This CDR3 region has 14 residues. TCRdb's table, derived via immunoSEQ multiplex PCR, lists solely in-frame clones and lacks some. The sample carries around 650,000 clones, approximately 96% recorded once. This clone was found once. CD45RO-negative, CCR7-positively selected cells formed the naive CD8 fraction, excluding terminally differentiated effector memory CD45RA+ cells.

This chain uses TRBV6-6 with TRBJ2-7; weak D call: TRBD2 (6 bases). This sequence was found in a woman aged 25 to 39 in good health. The source material was naive CD8+ T cells sorted from blood. This CDR3 is CASTEEGSESEQYF. DNA of the CDR3: TGTGCCAGCACCGAGGAGGGATCTGAGTCCGAGCAGTACTTC.